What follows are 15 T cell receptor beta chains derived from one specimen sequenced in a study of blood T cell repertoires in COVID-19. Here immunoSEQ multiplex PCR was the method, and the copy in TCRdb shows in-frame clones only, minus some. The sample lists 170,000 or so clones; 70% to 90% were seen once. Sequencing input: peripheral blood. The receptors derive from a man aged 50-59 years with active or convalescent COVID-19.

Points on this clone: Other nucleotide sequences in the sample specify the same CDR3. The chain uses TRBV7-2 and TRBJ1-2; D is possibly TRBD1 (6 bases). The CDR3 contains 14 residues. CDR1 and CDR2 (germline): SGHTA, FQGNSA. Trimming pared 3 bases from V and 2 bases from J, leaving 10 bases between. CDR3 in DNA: TGTGCCAGCAGCTTGGGGGCAGGGAACTATGGCTACACCTTC. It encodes CASSLGAGNYGYTF.

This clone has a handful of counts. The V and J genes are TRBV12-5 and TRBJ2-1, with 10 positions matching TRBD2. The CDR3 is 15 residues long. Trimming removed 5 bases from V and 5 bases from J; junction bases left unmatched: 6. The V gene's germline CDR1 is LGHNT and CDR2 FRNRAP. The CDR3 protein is CASGPGTSADNEQFF. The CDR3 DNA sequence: TGTGCTAGTGGTCCCGGGACTAGCGCCGACAATGAGCAGTTCTTC. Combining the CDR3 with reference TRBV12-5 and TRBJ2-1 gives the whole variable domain DARVTQTPRHKVTEMGQEVTMRCQPILGHNTVFWYRQTMMQGLELLAYFRNRAPLDDSGMPKDRFSAEMPDATLATLKIQPSEPRDSAVYFCASGPGTSADNEQFFGPGTRLTVL.

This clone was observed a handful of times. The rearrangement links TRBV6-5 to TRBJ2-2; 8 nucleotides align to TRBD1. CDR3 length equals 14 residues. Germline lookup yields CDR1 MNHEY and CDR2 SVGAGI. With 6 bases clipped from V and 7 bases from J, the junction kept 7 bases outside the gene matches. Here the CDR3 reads CASSTGTGFGELFF. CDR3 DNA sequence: TGTGCCAGCAGCACCGGGACAGGTTTCGGGGAGCTGTTTTTT.

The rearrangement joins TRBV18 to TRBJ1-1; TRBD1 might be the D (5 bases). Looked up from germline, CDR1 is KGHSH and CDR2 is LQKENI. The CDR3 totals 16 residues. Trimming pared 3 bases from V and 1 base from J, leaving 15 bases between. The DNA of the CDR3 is TGTGCCAGCTCACCCCGGGGGGGAGCTAAGAACACTGAAGCTTTCTTT. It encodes CASSPRGGAKNTEAFF.

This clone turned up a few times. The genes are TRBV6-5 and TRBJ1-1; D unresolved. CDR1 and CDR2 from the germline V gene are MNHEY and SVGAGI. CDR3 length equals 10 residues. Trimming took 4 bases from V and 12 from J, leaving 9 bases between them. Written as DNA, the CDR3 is TGTGCCAGCAGTTCTTGGGAGACTTTCTTT. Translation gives CASSSWETFF.

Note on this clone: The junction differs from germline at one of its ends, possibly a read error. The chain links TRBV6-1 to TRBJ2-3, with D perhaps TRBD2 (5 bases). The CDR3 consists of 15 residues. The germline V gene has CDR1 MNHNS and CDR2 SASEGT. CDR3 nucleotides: TGTGCCAGCAGCGAAGCCGGGAACAGTGTAGATACGCAGTATTTT. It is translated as CASSEAGNSVDTQYF.

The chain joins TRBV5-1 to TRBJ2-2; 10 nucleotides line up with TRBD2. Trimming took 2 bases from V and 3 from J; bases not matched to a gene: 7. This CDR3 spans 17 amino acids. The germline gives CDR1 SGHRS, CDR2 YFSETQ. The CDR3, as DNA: TGCGCCAGCAGCTTCTGGGGGACTAGCGACTACACCGGGGAGCTGTTTTTT. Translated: CASSFWGTSDYTGELFF.

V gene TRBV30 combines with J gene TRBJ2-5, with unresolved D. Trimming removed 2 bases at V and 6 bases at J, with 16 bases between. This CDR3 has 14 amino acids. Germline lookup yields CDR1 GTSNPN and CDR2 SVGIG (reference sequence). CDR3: CAWSYGHRRQTQYF. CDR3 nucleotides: TGTGCCTGGAGTTATGGTCACCGGCGGCAGACCCAGTACTTC.

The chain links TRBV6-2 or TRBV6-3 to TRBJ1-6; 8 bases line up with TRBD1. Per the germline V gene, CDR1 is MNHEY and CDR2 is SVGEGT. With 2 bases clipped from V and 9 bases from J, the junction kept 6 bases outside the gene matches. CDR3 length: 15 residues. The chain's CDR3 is CASSYTGQGGSPLHF. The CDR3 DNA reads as TGTGCCAGCAGTTACACCGGACAGGGAGGTTCACCCCTCCACTTT.

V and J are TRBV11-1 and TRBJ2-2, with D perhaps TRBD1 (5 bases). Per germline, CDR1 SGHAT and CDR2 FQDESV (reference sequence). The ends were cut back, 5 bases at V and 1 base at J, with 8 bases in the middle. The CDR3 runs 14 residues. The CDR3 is CASSRDRNTGELFF. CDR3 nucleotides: TGTGCCAGCAGCCGCGACAGGAACACCGGGGAGCTGTTTTTT.

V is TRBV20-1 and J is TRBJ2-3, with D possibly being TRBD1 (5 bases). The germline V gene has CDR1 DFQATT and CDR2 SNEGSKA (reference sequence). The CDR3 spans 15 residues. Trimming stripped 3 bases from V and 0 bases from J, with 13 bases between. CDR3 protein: CSASPPWGSTDTQYF. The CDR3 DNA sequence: TGCAGTGCTAGTCCCCCGTGGGGCAGCACAGATACGCAGTATTTT.

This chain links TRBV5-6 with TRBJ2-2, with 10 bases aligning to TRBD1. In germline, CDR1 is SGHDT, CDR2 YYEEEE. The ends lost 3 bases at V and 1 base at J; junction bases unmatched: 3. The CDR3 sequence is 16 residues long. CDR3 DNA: TGTGCCAGCAGCTCCGACAGGGGGCGGAACACCGGGGAGCTGTTTTTT. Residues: CASSSDRGRNTGELFF. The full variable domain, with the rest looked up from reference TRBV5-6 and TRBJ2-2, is DAGVTQSPTHLIKTRGQQVTLRCSPKSGHDTVSWYQQALGQGPQFIFQYYEEEERQRGNFPDRFSGHQFPNYSSELNVNALLLGDSALYLCASSSDRGRNTGELFFGEGSRLTVL.

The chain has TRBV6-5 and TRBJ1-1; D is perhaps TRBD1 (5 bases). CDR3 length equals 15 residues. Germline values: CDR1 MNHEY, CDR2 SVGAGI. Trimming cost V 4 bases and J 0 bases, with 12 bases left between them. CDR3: CASSSGRGMNTEAFF. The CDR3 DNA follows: TGTGCCAGCAGTTCAGGGCGTGGGATGAACACTGAAGCTTTCTTT.

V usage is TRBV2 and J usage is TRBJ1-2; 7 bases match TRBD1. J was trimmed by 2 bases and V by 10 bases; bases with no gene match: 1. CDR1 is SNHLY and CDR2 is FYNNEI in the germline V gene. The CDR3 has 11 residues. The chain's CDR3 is CATGQNYGYTF. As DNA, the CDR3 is TGTGCCACGGGACAGAACTATGGCTACACCTTC.

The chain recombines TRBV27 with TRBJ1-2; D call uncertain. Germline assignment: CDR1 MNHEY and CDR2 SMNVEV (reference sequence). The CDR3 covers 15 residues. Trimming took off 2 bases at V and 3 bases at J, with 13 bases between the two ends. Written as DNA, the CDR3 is TGTGCCAGCAGTTTAAAACCGACCCAGGACTATGGCTACACCTTC. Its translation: CASSLKPTQDYGYTF.